The 28 T cell receptor beta chains below come from one sample, sequenced in a study of blood T cell repertoires in COVID-19. TCRdb keeps only in-frame clones here, not all; method: immunoSEQ multiplex PCR. This table holds around 220,000 clones, around nine tenths found once. The sample consisted of PBMCs or T cells enriched from blood (not recorded which). The source is a woman aged 18-29 years who had recovered from COVID-19.

V is TRBV6-2 or TRBV6-3 and J is TRBJ2-5, with TRBD2 as a possible D gene (6 bases). V was shortened by 5 bases and J by 3 bases, with 16 bases between the two germline ends. Germline CDR1 reads MNHEY; CDR2 reads SVGEGT. CDR3 length equals 15 residues. As DNA, the CDR3 is TGTGCCAGCAGTAGTAGCGGACCTGGTGAAGAGACCCAGTACTTC. It yields the protein CASSSSGPGEETQYF.

J is TRBJ2-2 and V is TRBV24-1, with 10 bases aligning to TRBD2. Trimming took 4 bases from V and 6 from J; bases not matched to a gene: 1. Germline V CDR1 and CDR2: KGHDR, SFDVKD. CDR3 length: 14 residues. The CDR3 sequence is CATSEGLAPGELFF. In DNA, the CDR3 is TGTGCCACCAGTGAGGGACTAGCGCCCGGGGAGCTGTTTTTT.

The sample holds one count of this clone. CDR3 DNA sequence: TGTGCCATCAGTGAGTCTGGCGGGAGGAGCTCCTACAATGAGCAGTTCTTC. Translated, it gives CAISESGGRSSYNEQFF. The V gene is TRBV10-3, the J gene TRBJ2-1; 8 bases map to TRBD2. After removal of 0 bases from V and 0 bases from J, the junction contained 4 bases not matched to a gene. Looked up from germline, CDR1 is ENHRY and CDR2 is SYGVKD. The CDR3 totals 17 residues.

CDR3 amino acids: CASRLVGQETQYF. The CDR3 coding sequence is TGTGCCAGCAGGCTAGTGGGTCAAGAGACCCAGTACTTC. The V gene is TRBV4-2, the J gene TRBJ2-5, with D unclear. Germline CDR1 is LGHNA and CDR2 is YNFKEQ. This CDR3 has 13 amino acids. V shed 6 bases and J shed 2 bases, with 10 bases lying between them.

This clone has just a few counts. This chain joins TRBV6-4 and TRBJ2-3; no clear D gene. From germline, CDR1 is MRHNA and CDR2 SNTAGT. The CDR3 is 16 amino acids. V lost 0 bases to trimming and J lost 1 base, with 11 bases between them. CDR3 in amino acids: CASSDSGAVGTDTQYF. The CDR3 bases are TGTGCCAGCAGTGACTCAGGTGCGGTGGGCACAGATACGCAGTATTTT.

The chain employs TRBV6-1 and TRBJ2-7; D uncertain. There are 15 residues in the CDR3. V lost 3 bases and J 5 bases, leaving 17 bases between the germline ends. Germline V gene lookup returns CDR1 MNHNS and CDR2 SASEGT. CDR3 sequence: CASSDNWRGLNEQYF. CDR3 DNA sequence: TGTGCCAGCAGTGATAATTGGAGAGGATTGAACGAGCAGTACTTC.

The rearrangement links TRBV7-2 to TRBJ2-2, with D unresolved. Germline V gene lookup returns CDR1 SGHTA and CDR2 FQGNSA. Between the trimmed V and J ends, which lost 4 bases and 3 bases, there was a span of 6 bases. This CDR3 comprises 13 residues. The DNA of the CDR3 is TGTGCCAGCAGCTCTTCGTACACCGGGGAGCTGTTTTTT. Translating it yields CASSSSYTGELFF.

The chain carries TRBV28 and TRBJ1-2, with a possible D match to TRBD1 (6 bases). This CDR3 is 14 amino acids long. V lost 6 bases, J lost 5 bases, and 16 bases lay in between. Germline V gene lookup returns CDR1 MDHEN and CDR2 SYDVKM. CDR3 DNA: TGTGCCAGCAGGGGGTCAGGGGTTGGGTATGGCTACACCTTC. Translation: CASRGSGVGYGYTF.

The rearrangement joins TRBV11-2 to TRBJ2-7; weak D call: TRBD2 (6 bases). V was cut by 5 bases and J by 5 bases, with 19 bases left in between. The V gene's germline CDR1 is SGHAT and CDR2 FQNNGV. The CDR3 has 15 amino acids. CDR3 sequence: CASSPRDGREDEQYF. In nucleotides, the CDR3 is TGTGCCAGCAGCCCGCGCGACGGCAGGGAGGACGAGCAGTACTTC.

V and J are TRBV6-2 or TRBV6-3 and TRBJ2-7, with D maybe TRBD1 (5 bases). V lost 5 bases, J lost 3 bases, and 14 bases lay in between. CDR1 is MNHEY and CDR2 is SVGEGT in the germline V gene. CDR3 length equals 14 residues. CDR3 in amino acids: CASSRGPLHYEQYF. The CDR3 bases are TGTGCCAGCAGTAGGGGTCCCCTCCACTACGAGCAGTACTTC.

This clone showed up just once. The chain combines TRBV7-9 with TRBJ2-5; 10 nucleotides line up with TRBD2. CDR3 length equals 16 residues. The V gene's germline CDR1 is SEHNR and CDR2 FQNEAQ (reference sequence). Trimming removed 5 bases from V and 4 bases from J; junction bases left unmatched: 10. For the CDR3, the DNA is TGTGCCAGCAGCGCTTCTAGCGGGGGCTTCGGAGAGACCCAGTACTTC. It encodes CASSASSGGFGETQYF.

The chain carries TRBV27 and TRBJ1-2; D uncertain. Germline V gene data show CDR1 as MNHEY and CDR2 as SMNVEV (reference sequence). With 6 bases removed from V and 5 bases from J, the gap between germline ends came to 19 bases. This CDR3 has 15 amino acids. For the CDR3, the DNA is TGTGCCAGCAGCCCCTCGAGGATAAGGTTGTATGGCTACACCTTC. Protein product: CASSPSRIRLYGYTF.

The chain combines TRBV19 with TRBJ1-2; TRBD1 aligns across 7 bases. CDR1 LNHDA and CDR2 SQIVND come from the germline V gene (reference sequence). The V and J ends lost 0 bases and 7 bases, in that order; junction bases with no gene match: 2. The CDR3 is 13 amino acids. The CDR3 protein is CASSIEPGGGYTF. Here the CDR3 DNA reads TGTGCCAGTAGTATAGAGCCAGGGGGTGGCTACACCTTC.

To note about this clone: Other DNA sequences within the sample encode an identical CDR3. The rearrangement joins TRBV19 to TRBJ2-6; perhaps TRBD2 as D (6 bases). Germline loops: CDR1 LNHDA, CDR2 SQIVND (reference sequence). The CDR3 is 15 amino acids. The ends were cut back, 3 bases at V and 0 bases at J, with 6 bases in the middle. CDR3 coding DNA: TGTGCCAGTAGTATCGGGGGCTCTGGGGCCAACGTCCTGACTTTC. The encoded protein is CASSIGGSGANVLTF.

V and J are TRBV10-3 and TRBJ1-4; TRBD1 aligns across 7 bases. CDR1 is ENHRY and CDR2 is SYGVKD in the germline V gene. The CDR3 runs 14 residues. The ends lost 4 bases at V and 3 bases at J; junction bases unmatched: 2. CDR3 region: CAISAQGANEKLFF. The DNA for the CDR3 is TGTGCCATCAGTGCTCAGGGGGCTAATGAAAAACTGTTTTTT.

The CDR3 sequence: CASSIRTGRNSPLHF. CDR3 DNA sequence: TGTGCCAGCAGCATAAGGACAGGGCGCAATTCACCCCTCCACTTT. V usage is TRBV5-8 and J usage is TRBJ1-6, with TRBD1 matching over 8 bases. This CDR3 contains 15 residues. CDR1 and CDR2 from the germline V gene are SGHTS and YDEGEE. Germline trimming cut 4 bases from V and 7 bases from J; bases unmatched to any gene: 7. The full variable domain, its missing parts supplied by reference TRBV5-8 and TRBJ1-6, is EAGVTQSPTHLIKTRGQQATLRCSPISGHTSVYWYQQALGLGLQFLLWYDEGEERNRGNFPPRFSGRQFPNYSSELNVNALELEDSALYLCASSIRTGRNSPLHFGNGTRLTVT.

This clone was recorded a few times. The gene calls are TRBV10-3 and TRBJ2-7, with unresolved D. CDR3 length: 14 amino acids. V lost 7 bases, J lost 2 bases, and 15 bases lay in between. Per the germline V gene, CDR1 is ENHRY and CDR2 is SYGVKD. The CDR3 region is CAIKKERGAYEQYF. In DNA, the CDR3 is TGTGCCATCAAGAAGGAGCGAGGCGCCTACGAGCAGTACTTC.

The chain links TRBV18 to TRBJ1-1, with TRBD1 as a possible D gene (5 bases). CDR3 length: 14 amino acids. V lost 2 bases, J lost 4 bases, and 11 bases lay in between. Germline lookup yields CDR1 KGHSH and CDR2 LQKENI. Here the CDR3 DNA reads TGTGCCAGCTCACCAAAATTCAGGGCCACTGAAGCTTTCTTT. Translating gives CASSPKFRATEAFF.

The chain uses TRBV6-6 and TRBJ2-7, with 12 bases that match TRBD1. Germline V gene lookup returns CDR1 MNHNY and CDR2 SVGAGI (reference sequence). This CDR3 contains 15 residues. Trimming took 2 bases from V and 7 from J; bases not matched to a gene: 6. The CDR3, as DNA: TGTGCCAGCAGTTACCCGGGACAGGGGGCTTGGGAGCAGTACTTC. It is translated as CASSYPGQGAWEQYF.

This chain uses TRBV5-1 with TRBJ2-5, with D perhaps matching TRBD2 (5 bases). Trimming took 3 bases from V and 1 from J, leaving 10 bases between them. The CDR3 totals 14 residues. Germline CDR1 SGHRS, CDR2 YFSETQ. The CDR3 protein is CASSSPGSQETQYF. The CDR3 DNA follows: TGCGCCAGCAGCTCTCCGGGGAGCCAAGAGACCCAGTACTTC.

This sequence joins TRBV7-8 and TRBJ2-1; 12 nucleotides align to TRBD2. This CDR3 spans 16 amino acids. V gave up 5 bases and J gave up 4 bases; unmatched junction bases: 6. The V gene's germline CDR1 is SGHVS and CDR2 FQNEAQ. CDR3: CASSPGTSGPYNEQFF. CDR3 in DNA: TGTGCCAGCAGCCCCGGGACTAGCGGGCCTTACAATGAGCAGTTCTTC.

The V gene is TRBV18, the J gene TRBJ2-2; D perhaps matches TRBD1 (6 bases). V shed 2 bases and J shed 2 bases, with 12 bases lying between them. Per the germline V gene, CDR1 is KGHSH and CDR2 is LQKENI. This CDR3 is built from 16 residues. The CDR3: CASSPRTVINTGELFF. The CDR3 coding sequence is TGTGCCAGCTCACCAAGGACAGTGATCAACACCGGGGAGCTGTTTTTT.

The gene calls are TRBV2 and TRBJ1-3; tentatively, D is TRBD1 (6 bases). The germline CDR1 and CDR2 sequences are SNHLY and FYNNEI. The CDR3 loop spans 15 amino acids. V was cut by 4 bases and J by 4 bases, with 14 bases left in between. This chain's CDR3 is CASSGPAGAGNTIYF. Here the CDR3 DNA reads TGTGCCAGCAGTGGCCCAGCAGGGGCCGGAAACACCATATATTTT.

V is TRBV4-2 and J is TRBJ2-7; D gene unclear. The germline V gene encodes CDR1 LGHNA and CDR2 YNFKEQ. V lost 3 bases and J lost 2, with 8 bases in between. There are 13 residues in the CDR3. The CDR3 DNA is TGTGCCAGCAGCCATACTGGGCCCTACGAGCAGTACTTC. Residues: CASSHTGPYEQYF.

This chain joins TRBV14 and TRBJ1-3; 8 bases map to TRBD1. The CDR3 consists of 14 residues. The trim removed 2 bases at V and 4 bases at J, leaving 1 base unmatched. The germline V gene has CDR1 SGHDN and CDR2 FVKESK. This CDR3 reads CASSQPGGGNTIYF. In nucleotides, the CDR3 is TGTGCCAGCAGCCAACCAGGGGGCGGAAACACCATATATTTT.

J is TRBJ1-2 and V is TRBV9; D remains unclear. Between the trimmed V and J ends, which lost 2 bases and 5 bases, there was a span of 7 bases. The CDR3 is 12 residues long. The germline CDR1 and CDR2 sequences are SGDLS and YYNGEE. The CDR3 is CASSVGVYGYTF. For the CDR3, the DNA is TGTGCCAGCAGCGTCGGAGTTTATGGCTACACCTTC.

The chain uses TRBV19 and TRBJ2-1; 9 nucleotides agree with TRBD1. Trimming took 5 bases from V and 9 from J; bases not matched to a gene: 8. CDR3 length equals 14 residues. Germline V lookup: CDR1 LNHDA, CDR2 SQIVND (reference sequence). The CDR3 DNA reads as TGTGCCAGTAGTTTGTCCCGGGACAGGGCTGAGCAGTTCTTC. Protein sequence: CASSLSRDRAEQFF.

This sequence joins TRBV9 and TRBJ2-6, with D tentatively TRBD1 (6 bases). Trimming removed 0 bases from V and 2 bases from J, with 9 bases in between. The CDR3 has 16 amino acids. The germline V gene has CDR1 SGDLS and CDR2 YYNGEE. This CDR3 is CASSVERTAGANVLTF. The CDR3 DNA is TGTGCCAGCAGCGTAGAGAGGACAGCTGGGGCCAACGTCCTGACTTTC.